These 22 T cell receptor beta chains originate from one sample sequenced in a study of blood T cell repertoires in COVID-19. The table came from immunoSEQ multiplex PCR; TCRdb's copy has only in-frame clones and leaves some out. The table shows around 320,000 clones, with approximately 85% occurring only once. The specimen was peripheral blood. The receptors derive from a human donor in a cohort sampled during active COVID-19.

The rearrangement joins TRBV6-6 to TRBJ2-7, with D unclear. The CDR3 loop spans 16 amino acids. Germline V gene sequence: CDR1 MNHNY, CDR2 SVGAGI (reference sequence). The V and J ends lost 2 bases and 0 bases respectively, with 14 bases between them. The CDR3 region has the DNA TGTGCCAGCAGTTACAATGTTGGGCAGAGCTCCTACGAGCAGTACTTC. Translation: CASSYNVGQSSYEQYF.

The V gene is TRBV7-2, the J gene TRBJ2-3, with D possibly matching TRBD2 (7 bases). CDR3 length: 14 amino acids. Germline-derived CDR1 and CDR2 are SGHTA and FQGNSA. Deletions cut 5 bases from V and 6 bases from J, with 15 bases between. In nucleotides, the CDR3 is TGTGCCAGCAGCACGGGGGGCTACCGGGATACGCAGTATTTT. This gives the protein CASSTGGYRDTQYF.

CDR3 residues: CATSDIGGTQYF. For the CDR3, the DNA is TGTGCCACCAGTGATATCGGGGGGACCCAGTACTTC. The V and J genes are TRBV24-1 and TRBJ2-5; a possible D gene is TRBD2 (6 bases). V was clipped by 3 bases and J by 7 bases, with 8 bases between them. This CDR3 region has 12 residues. From germline, CDR1 is KGHDR and CDR2 SFDVKD.

V is TRBV13 and J is TRBJ2-2, with 8 bases aligning to TRBD1. The V gene end was trimmed by 8 bases and the J gene end by 6 bases; junction bases not matched to a gene: 8. This CDR3 contains 14 residues. From germline, CDR1 is PRHDT and CDR2 FYEKMQ (reference sequence). The CDR3 region is CASALQGESGELFF. DNA of the CDR3: TGTGCCAGCGCTTTACAGGGGGAATCCGGGGAGCTGTTTTTT. Variable domain in full (rest from reference TRBV13 and TRBJ2-2): AAGVIQSPRHLIKEKRETATLKCYPIPRHDTVYWYQQGPGQDPQFLISFYEKMQSDKGSIPDRFSAQQFSDYHSELNMSSLELGDSALYFCASALQGESGELFFGEGSRLTVL.

This chain links TRBV2 with TRBJ1-2; 7 nucleotides line up with TRBD1. Germline V CDR1 and CDR2: SNHLY, FYNNEI. CDR3 length equals 14 residues. V lost 4 bases, J lost 2 bases, and 4 bases stayed unmatched. DNA of the CDR3: TGTGCCAGCAGTGCGGGACAGCTAAACTATGGCTACACCTTC. This sequence encodes CASSAGQLNYGYTF. The full variable domain, with the rest looked up from reference TRBV2 and TRBJ1-2, is EPEVTQTPSHQVTQMGQEVILRCVPISNHLYFYWYRQILGQKVEFLVSFYNNEISEKSEIFDDQFSVERPDGSNFTLKIRSTKLEDSAMYFCASSAGQLNYGYTFGSGTRLTVV.

V usage is TRBV7-8 and J usage is TRBJ1-2, with 7 bases lining up with TRBD1. CDR1 is SGHVS, CDR2 FQNEAQ, per germline. V shed 5 bases, J shed 5 bases, and the junction held 8 bases outside the gene matches. The CDR3 runs 14 residues. In DNA, the CDR3 is TGTGCCAGCAGCCCTAGGACAGGCCAATATGGCTACACCTTC. Its protein is CASSPRTGQYGYTF.

This chain joins TRBV19 and TRBJ1-2; D might be TRBD1 (6 bases). The germline V gene has CDR1 LNHDA and CDR2 SQIVND (reference sequence). V was shortened by 9 bases and J by 2 bases, with 19 bases between the two germline ends. The CDR3 runs to 15 residues. CDR3 in DNA: TGTGCCAGCCGCCATTCTGGGGGGGCCAACTATGGCTACACCTTC. It specifies CASRHSGGANYGYTF.

The rearrangement joins TRBV5-4 to TRBJ2-5, with 9 bases aligning to TRBD1. The J segment lost 4 bases and the V segment lost 2 bases, leaving 3 bases of the junction unmatched. Germline V gene lookup returns CDR1 SGHNT and CDR2 YYREEE (reference sequence). The CDR3 length is 14 residues. CDR3 DNA sequence: TGTGCCAGCAGCTTTCGGACAGGGGTAGAGACCCAGTACTTC. Amino acid sequence: CASSFRTGVETQYF.

This clone was seen a handful of times. The CDR3 DNA is TGTGCCAGCAGGCCCTTCTCCACAGCCTACGAGCAGTACTTC. Protein product: CASRPFSTAYEQYF. The V call is TRBV6-5, the J call TRBJ2-7; D remains ambiguous. The CDR3 runs 14 residues. From germline, CDR1 is MNHEY and CDR2 SVGAGI. Trimming removed 6 bases at V and 2 bases at J, with 14 bases between.

J is TRBJ2-2 and V is TRBV14; 11 nucleotides match TRBD2. The germline V gene has CDR1 SGHDN and CDR2 FVKESK. The CDR3 runs to 18 residues. J lost 7 bases, V lost 0 bases, and 10 bases had no gene match. The CDR3 nucleotides are TGTGCCAGCAGCCAAGAAGGAGGGCTAGCGGGGGGTCACGGGGAGCTGTTTTTT. Translated, it gives CASSQEGGLAGGHGELFF. Drawing the rest from reference TRBV14 and TRBJ2-2, the complete variable domain is EAGVTQFPSHSVIEKGQTVTLRCDPISGHDNLYWYRRVMGKEIKFLLHFVKESKQDESGMPNNRFLAERTGGTYSTLKVQPAELEDSGVYFCASSQEGGLAGGHGELFFGEGSRLTVL.

V and J are TRBV6-5 and TRBJ1-2; a possible D gene is TRBD1 (5 bases). Trimming cost V 0 bases and J 4 bases, with 12 bases left between them. The CDR3 consists of 15 residues. The germline V gene encodes CDR1 MNHEY and CDR2 SVGAGI. The CDR3 DNA follows: TGTGCCAGCAGTTACTCGGGGCAGGACGTCTATGGCTACACCTTC. It specifies CASSYSGQDVYGYTF.

The chain is built from TRBV2 and TRBJ2-7, with TRBD1 identical over 9 bases. This CDR3 is 14 amino acids long. V gave up 6 bases and J gave up 9 bases; unmatched junction bases: 12. Germline V lookup: CDR1 SNHLY, CDR2 FYNNEI. The CDR3 sequence: CASSSGTGIDRQYF. The DNA for the CDR3 is TGTGCCAGCAGCTCCGGGACAGGGATCGACAGGCAGTACTTC.

The V call is TRBV7-9, the J call TRBJ1-2; 8 nucleotides line up with TRBD1. Germline V gene sequence: CDR1 SEHNR, CDR2 FQNEAQ (reference sequence). V lost 5 bases, J lost 4 bases, and 6 bases stayed unmatched. The CDR3 has 14 residues. The CDR3: CASSETGAAYGYTF. CDR3 coding DNA: TGTGCCAGCAGCGAGACAGGGGCGGCCTATGGCTACACCTTC.

This clone was seen just once. The V call is TRBV7-3, the J call TRBJ2-7; D is ambiguous. This CDR3 contains 13 residues. Trimming pared 5 bases from V and 1 base from J, leaving 9 bases between. Germline V lookup: CDR1 SGHTA, CDR2 FQGTGA. The CDR3 sequence is CASSPPASYEQYF. In DNA form, the CDR3 reads TGTGCCAGCAGCCCTCCAGCGTCCTACGAGCAGTACTTC.

This clone was picked up a small number of times. The V call is TRBV5-6, the J call TRBJ1-5; 8 bases fit TRBD1. The germline gives CDR1 SGHDT, CDR2 YYEEEE. This CDR3 has 14 amino acids. V gave up 0 bases and J gave up 7 bases; unmatched junction bases: 3. The CDR3 region has the DNA TGTGCCAGCAGCTTGGGACAGGGGAGGCAGCCCCAGCATTTT. This gives the protein CASSLGQGRQPQHF. The full variable domain, its missing parts supplied by reference TRBV5-6 and TRBJ1-5, is DAGVTQSPTHLIKTRGQQVTLRCSPKSGHDTVSWYQQALGQGPQFIFQYYEEEERQRGNFPDRFSGHQFPNYSSELNVNALLLGDSALYLCASSLGQGRQPQHFGDGTRLSIL.

In its sample, this clone was seen once. V usage is TRBV7-3 and J usage is TRBJ2-2, with TRBD2 matching 10 bases. The CDR3 consists of 19 residues. Trimming at V came to 2 bases and at J to 1 base, leaving 10 bases not matched to a gene. The germline gives CDR1 SGHTA, CDR2 FQGTGA. The CDR3 nucleotides read TGTGCCAGCAGCTTATTCGCAAGGACTAGCGGACTGAACACCGGGGAGCTGTTTTTT. It encodes CASSLFARTSGLNTGELFF.

The V and J genes are TRBV7-9 and TRBJ2-7; a weak D match, TRBD1 (5 bases). The V gene lost 5 bases and the J gene lost 2 bases, with 10 bases spanning the gap. The CDR3 length is 13 residues. The V gene's germline CDR1 is SEHNR and CDR2 FQNEAQ (reference sequence). In nucleotides, the CDR3 is TGTGCCAGCAGCCCTCCAGGGACCTACGAGCAGTACTTC. Its translation is CASSPPGTYEQYF.

V is TRBV11-2 and J is TRBJ2-6; D not certain. The germline CDR1 and CDR2 sequences are SGHAT and FQNNGV. The ends were cut back, 5 bases at V and 1 base at J, with 6 bases in the middle. The CDR3 loop spans 14 amino acids. The CDR3 loop is CASSPTSGANVLTF. The CDR3, as DNA: TGTGCCAGCAGCCCGACATCTGGGGCCAACGTCCTGACTTTC.

This clone was found a few times. The CDR3 spells CATSRGGVSYEQYF. The CDR3 DNA follows: TGTGCCACCAGCAGAGGGGGGGTTTCCTACGAGCAGTACTTC. V and J are TRBV15 and TRBJ2-7; tentative D call: TRBD2 (6 bases). This CDR3 has 14 residues. V lost 1 base to trimming and J lost 1 base, with 8 bases between them. Germline V CDR1 and CDR2: LNHNV, YYDKDF (reference sequence).

The rearrangement joins TRBV29-1 to TRBJ2-3, with 9 bases fitting TRBD2. Germline CDR1 is SQVTM and CDR2 is ANQGSEA. V lost 1 base to trimming and J lost 3 bases; unmatched junction nucleotides: 5. CDR3 length: 15 residues. The CDR3 region has the DNA TGCAGCGTTGAAGGAGCGGGGGGCATTACAGATACGCAGTATTTT. It is translated as CSVEGAGGITDTQYF.

The chain combines TRBV30 with TRBJ2-1, with 8 bases aligning to TRBD1. The junction had 9 bases not matched to a gene; V was cut back by 3 bases and J by 5 bases. CDR1 is GTSNPN and CDR2 is SVGIG in the germline V gene (reference sequence). The CDR3 extends over 15 amino acids. The CDR3 is CAWRRDRLAHNEQFF. The CDR3 coding sequence is TGTGCCTGGAGGCGGGACAGGCTAGCCCACAATGAGCAGTTCTTC. Complete variable domain (other parts from reference TRBV30 and TRBJ2-1): SQTIHQWPATLVQPVGSPLSLECTVEGTSNPNLYWYRQAAGRGLQLLFYSVGIGQISSEVPQNLSASRPQDRQFILSSKKLLLSDSGFYLCAWRRDRLAHNEQFFGPGTRLTVL.

The chain uses TRBV12-5 and TRBJ2-7, with 8 bases lining up with TRBD2. The germline V gene encodes CDR1 LGHNT and CDR2 FRNRAP. V was clipped by 6 bases and J by 4 bases; unmatched bases: 11. CDR3 length: 15 amino acids. In DNA, the CDR3 is TGTGCTAGTGGACCATCCGGGACTAGGAGTTACGAGCAGTACTTC. Translated: CASGPSGTRSYEQYF.